Below are 11 T cell receptor beta chains sequenced from a single sample in a study of radiotherapy plus CTLA-4 blockade in lung cancer. Only in-frame clones appear in the TCRdb table, and some are missing; sequencing was by immunoSEQ multiplex PCR. The repertoire includes 100,000 or so clones, roughly four fifths of them detected once, and more than 20% sits in the top ten. The sample in question was peripheral blood, obtained from a patient treated with radiotherapy plus ipilimumab. The origin of the receptors is a human donor with non-small cell lung cancer that progressed on radiotherapy plus ipilimumab.

This clone has only one observation. This sequence joins TRBV19 and TRBJ2-3; possibly TRBD2 for D (5 bases). Germline CDR1 is LNHDA and CDR2 is SQIVND (reference sequence). The CDR3 is made up of 15 amino acids. Deletions cut 5 bases from V and 4 bases from J, with 16 bases between. CDR3 protein: CASSQGLGAPDTQYF. CDR3 nucleotide sequence: TGTGCCAGTAGTCAAGGACTCGGTGCCCCAGATACGCAGTATTTT.

The chain employs TRBV5-6 and TRBJ1-6, with D perhaps matching TRBD1 (5 bases). The CDR3 is made up of 15 amino acids. The ends were cut back, 4 bases at V and 5 bases at J, with 13 bases in the middle. Germline V gene lookup returns CDR1 SGHDT and CDR2 YYEEEE. CDR3 in amino acids: CASSPAGRNNSPLHF. Written as DNA, the CDR3 is TGTGCCAGCAGCCCCGCGGGACGAAATAATTCACCCCTCCACTTT.

This chain joins TRBV5-1 and TRBJ2-1; D unresolved. Per the germline V gene, CDR1 is SGHRS and CDR2 is YFSETQ. The length of the CDR3 is 15 residues. With 4 bases removed from V and 4 bases from J, the gap between germline ends came to 15 bases. CDR3 loop: CASSPVAGSYNEQFF. In DNA form, the CDR3 reads TGCGCCAGCAGCCCGGTGGCAGGCTCTTACAATGAGCAGTTCTTC.

The chain employs TRBV18 and TRBJ2-4; D unresolved. Trimming pared 2 bases from V and 0 bases from J, leaving 8 bases between. The CDR3 length is 15 residues. The germline gives CDR1 KGHSH, CDR2 LQKENI. The CDR3 DNA is TGTGCCAGCTCACCAAAGACAATAGCCAAAAACATTCAGTACTTC. This codes for CASSPKTIAKNIQYF.

This chain connects TRBV7-9 to TRBJ2-5; D is undetermined. There are 13 residues in the CDR3. V was cut by 5 bases and J by 5 bases, with 12 bases left in between. Germline CDR1 SEHNR, CDR2 FQNEAQ (reference sequence). For the CDR3, the DNA is TGTGCCAGCAGCGTGGGTTCTTTGGAGACCCAGTACTTC. Protein sequence: CASSVGSLETQYF.

The chain combines TRBV5-6 with TRBJ1-2; weak D call: TRBD1 (6 bases). Trimming removed 3 bases from V and 12 bases from J, with 18 bases in between. From germline, CDR1 is SGHDT and CDR2 YYEEEE. The CDR3 runs 13 residues. This CDR3 is CASSSLQGLGDTF. CDR3 in DNA: TGTGCCAGCAGCTCACTACAGGGTTTAGGGGACACCTTC.

This chain links TRBV6-5 with TRBJ2-1, with 10 bases lining up with TRBD2. The CDR3 totals 15 residues. J gave up 2 bases and V 7 bases, and 5 bases lay outside the gene matches. In germline, CDR1 is MNHEY, CDR2 SVGAGI. The chain's CDR3 is CASIEGLATYNEQFF. CDR3 nucleotides: TGTGCCAGCATAGAGGGACTAGCGACCTACAATGAGCAGTTCTTC.

The chain carries TRBV9 and TRBJ1-3; D gene ambiguous. CDR3 length: 12 amino acids. V lost 4 bases and J 7 bases, leaving 9 bases between the germline ends. From germline, CDR1 is SGDLS and CDR2 YYNGEE. This CDR3 reads CASSPRGNTIYF. CDR3 in DNA: TGTGCCAGCAGCCCTAGAGGGAACACCATATATTTT.

V is TRBV10-2 and J is TRBJ2-1; possibly TRBD2 for D (6 bases). The CDR3 is 14 amino acids. The V end lost 4 bases, the J end lost 5 bases, and 12 bases lay between the germline ends. The V gene's germline CDR1 is WSHSY and CDR2 SAAADI. CDR3 sequence: CASSVYGRDNEQFF. The CDR3 DNA reads TGCGCCAGCAGTGTCTACGGGAGAGACAATGAGCAGTTCTTC.

The CDR3, as DNA: TGTGCCAGCAGCCCCTCAGCGGGAGTCTCAGATACGCAGTATTTT. Encoded protein: CASSPSAGVSDTQYF. The chain combines TRBV7-8 with TRBJ2-3; the match to TRBD2 covers 8 bases. Losses at the gene ends were 5 bases for V and 4 bases for J; bases not matched to a gene: 8. The V gene's germline CDR1 is SGHVS and CDR2 FQNEAQ. The CDR3 totals 15 residues.

The chain joins TRBV7-8 to TRBJ1-1; D is uncertain. The CDR3 covers 14 residues. Trimming removed 1 base from V and 6 bases from J, with 12 bases in between. Germline-derived CDR1 and CDR2 are SGHVS and FQNEAQ. The CDR3: CASSLEPVVSEAFF. CDR3 DNA: TGTGCCAGCAGCTTAGAGCCTGTAGTCTCTGAAGCTTTCTTT.